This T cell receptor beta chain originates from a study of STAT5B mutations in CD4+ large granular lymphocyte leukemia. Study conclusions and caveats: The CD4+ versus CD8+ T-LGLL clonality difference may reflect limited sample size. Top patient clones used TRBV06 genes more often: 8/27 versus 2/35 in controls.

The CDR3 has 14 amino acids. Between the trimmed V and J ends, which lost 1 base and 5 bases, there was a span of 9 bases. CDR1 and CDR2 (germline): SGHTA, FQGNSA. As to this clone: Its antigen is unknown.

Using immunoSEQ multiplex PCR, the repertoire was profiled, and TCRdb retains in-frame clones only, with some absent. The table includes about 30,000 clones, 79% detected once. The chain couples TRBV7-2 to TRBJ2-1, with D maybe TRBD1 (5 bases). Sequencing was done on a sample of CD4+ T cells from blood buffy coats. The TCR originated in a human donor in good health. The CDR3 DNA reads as TGTGCCAGCAGCTTAGGTCGACAGAACAATGAGCAGTTCTTC. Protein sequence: CASSLGRQNNEQFF.